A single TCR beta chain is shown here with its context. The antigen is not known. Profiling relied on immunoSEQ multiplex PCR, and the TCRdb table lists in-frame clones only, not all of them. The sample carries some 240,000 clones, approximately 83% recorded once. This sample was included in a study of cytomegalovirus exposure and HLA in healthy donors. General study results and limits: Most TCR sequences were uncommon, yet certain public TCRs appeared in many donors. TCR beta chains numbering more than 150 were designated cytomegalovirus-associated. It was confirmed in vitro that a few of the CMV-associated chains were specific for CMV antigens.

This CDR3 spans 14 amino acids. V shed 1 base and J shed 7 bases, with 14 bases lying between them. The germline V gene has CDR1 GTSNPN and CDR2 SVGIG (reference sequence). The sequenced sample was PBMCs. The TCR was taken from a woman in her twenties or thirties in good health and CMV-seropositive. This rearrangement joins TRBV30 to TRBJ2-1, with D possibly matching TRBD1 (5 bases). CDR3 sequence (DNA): TGTGCCTGGAGTGAAGGAGTGGGGCGGAATGAGCAGTTCTTC. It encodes CAWSEGVGRNEQFF. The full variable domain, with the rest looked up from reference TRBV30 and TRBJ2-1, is SQTIHQWPATLVQPVGSPLSLECTVEGTSNPNLYWYRQAAGRGLQLLFYSVGIGQISSEVPQNLSASRPQDRQFILSSKKLLLSDSGFYLCAWSEGVGRNEQFFGPGTRLTVL.